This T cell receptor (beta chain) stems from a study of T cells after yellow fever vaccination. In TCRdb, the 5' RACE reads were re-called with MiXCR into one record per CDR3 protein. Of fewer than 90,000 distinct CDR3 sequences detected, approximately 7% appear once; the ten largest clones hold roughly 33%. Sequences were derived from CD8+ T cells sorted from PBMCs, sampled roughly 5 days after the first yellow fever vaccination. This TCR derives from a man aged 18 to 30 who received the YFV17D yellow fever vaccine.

CDR3 residues: CASSDPRNGEQYF. CDR3 coding DNA: TGCGCCAGCAGCGATCCCAGGAACGGCGAGCAGTACTTC. V usage is TRBV4-3 and J usage is TRBJ2-7; D is uncertain. With 5 bases removed from V and 6 bases from J, the gap between germline ends came to 14 bases. CDR1 is LGHNA and CDR2 is YSLEER in the germline V gene. The length of the CDR3 is 13 residues.